This entry is about one T cell receptor (beta chain). J gave up 2 bases and V 4 bases, and 5 bases lay outside the gene matches. The germline gives CDR1 KGHSH, CDR2 LQKENI. The CDR3 loop spans 14 amino acids. The source of the sample is a study of T cell changes during pregnancy in multiple sclerosis. The repertoire was sequenced with immunoSEQ multiplex PCR; TCRdb's copy has only in-frame clones and lacks some. The profile covers around 74,000 clones, with about 85% appearing a single time and over 3% taken by the ten largest. Sequencing was performed on peripheral blood, taken before pregnancy. This receptor was identified in a female donor with multiple sclerosis, enrolled in a pregnancy study. V and J are TRBV18 and TRBJ2-7, with TRBD1 matching over 7 bases. CDR3 DNA sequence: TGTGCCAGCTCACTTGGGACAGACGCCTACGAGCAGTACTTC. It codes for CASSLGTDAYEQYF. Full variable domain (remainder filled in from reference TRBV18 and TRBJ2-7): NAGVMQNPRHLVRRRGQEARLRCSPMKGHSHVYWYRQLPEEGLKFMVYLQKENIIDESGMPKERFSAEFPKEGPSILRIQQVVRGDSAAYFCASSLGTDAYEQYFGPGTRLTVT.